Each of the 20 T cell receptor beta chains below was sequenced from the same sample in a study of CD8+CD57+ T cells in acquired aplastic anemia. Investigators profiled TCR beta VDJ and CDR3 from genomic DNA template. TCRdb analysed the reads with MiXCR anew, one entry per CDR3 protein. This table holds approximately 190,000 distinct CDR3 sequences, around 65% found once. The sequenced material came from sorted CD4+, CD8+, or CD8+CD57+ T cells (not recorded which) from PBMCs. These receptors came from a human donor with severe aplastic anemia or a healthy control (not recorded which).

The rearrangement uses TRBV7-9 and TRBJ2-7; D is perhaps TRBD2 (5 bases). The germline CDR1 and CDR2 sequences are SEHNR and FQNEAQ (reference sequence). The V and J ends lost 0 bases and 3 bases respectively, with 6 bases between them. CDR3 length: 13 residues. CDR3 nucleotides: TGTGCCAGCAGCTTAGCCCGGGACTACGAGCAGTACTTC. Residues: CASSLARDYEQYF.

This clonotype was counted between two and nine times. The V call is TRBV27, the J call TRBJ2-1; possibly TRBD1 or TRBD2 for D (5 bases each). The V end lost 5 bases, the J end lost 14 bases, and 16 bases lay between the germline ends. CDR1 is MNHEY and CDR2 is SMNVEV in the germline V gene (reference sequence). The CDR3 runs to 12 residues. CDR3 sequence reads: CASSPGPVAEFF. CDR3 DNA sequence: TGTGCCAGCAGTCCGGGACCGGTCGCGGAGTTCTTC.

This clonotype has only a few counts. The chain uses TRBV10-3 and TRBJ1-2; TRBD1 agrees at 7 bases. After removal of 6 bases from V and 3 bases from J, the junction contained 4 bases not matched to a gene. The germline gives CDR1 ENHRY, CDR2 SYGVKD. The CDR3 runs to 13 residues. The CDR3 region has the DNA TGTGCCATCAGCCGACAGGGAGACTATGGCTACACCTTC. Amino acid sequence: CAISRQGDYGYTF.

The chain couples TRBV25-1 to TRBJ1-5, with unresolved D. With 6 bases removed from V and 3 bases from J, the gap between germline ends came to 9 bases. In germline, CDR1 is MGHDK, CDR2 SYGVNS. The length of the CDR3 is 13 residues. CDR3 region: CASSVDPNQPQHF. Here the CDR3 DNA reads TGTGCCAGCAGCGTAGACCCCAATCAGCCCCAGCATTTT.

The chain uses TRBV20-1 and TRBJ1-4, with TRBD1 matching 8 bases. The V gene's germline CDR1 is DFQATT and CDR2 SNEGSKA (reference sequence). V gave up 5 bases and J gave up 8 bases; unmatched junction bases: 4. This CDR3 has 12 amino acids. The CDR3 nucleotides are TGCAGTGCTGCCAGGGGGCGGGAAAAACTGTTTTTT. This sequence encodes CSAARGREKLFF.

This clonotype was seen once. One end of the junction fails to match germline, which may point to a read error. The chain carries TRBV15 and TRBJ1-2, with D unresolved. Germline CDR1 and CDR2: LNHNV and YYDKDF (reference sequence). The CDR3 consists of 14 residues. The chain's CDR3 is CATSYVLGNYGYTF. The CDR3 bases are TGCGCCACCAGCTACGTCTTGGGGAACTATGGCTACACCTTC.

This chain uses TRBV20-1 with TRBJ2-1, with a possible D match to TRBD2 (7 bases). Per the germline V gene, CDR1 is DFQATT and CDR2 is SNEGSKA (reference sequence). The germline V and J ends were trimmed by 1 base and 7 bases, with 20 bases remaining between them. The CDR3 covers 16 residues. The CDR3 sequence is CSARGGGRIEGNEQFF. The CDR3 DNA reads TGCAGTGCTAGAGGGGGGGGGCGGATTGAAGGAAATGAGCAGTTCTTC.

V gene TRBV10-3 combines with J gene TRBJ2-7; D possibly corresponds to TRBD1 (6 bases). Germline CDR1 ENHRY, CDR2 SYGVKD. V dropped 5 bases and J dropped 6 bases, with 17 bases sitting between them. The CDR3 length is 14 residues. The CDR3 region is CAISTGLGLTEQYF. In DNA form, the CDR3 reads TGTGCCATCAGTACAGGGCTTGGTCTAACCGAGCAGTACTTC.

The gene calls are TRBV25-1 and TRBJ2-1, with TRBD2 matching over 7 bases. This CDR3 has 16 residues. From germline, CDR1 is MGHDK and CDR2 SYGVNS. V lost 1 base to trimming and J lost 2 bases; unmatched junction nucleotides: 5. In nucleotides, the CDR3 is TGTGCCAGCAGTGAATGGGGCGGGAGAACCTACAATGAGCAGTTCTTC. It is translated as CASSEWGGRTYNEQFF.

V is TRBV7-9 and J is TRBJ1-2; maybe TRBD1 (5 bases). V lost 3 bases and J lost 4, with 12 bases in between. Germline assignment: CDR1 SEHNR and CDR2 FQNEAQ (reference sequence). The CDR3 loop spans 14 amino acids. The CDR3 protein is CASSLDMGGYGYTF. CDR3 bases: TGTGCCAGCAGCTTGGACATGGGCGGCTATGGCTACACCTTC.

The chain is built from TRBV2 and TRBJ1-6; TRBD1 aligns across 12 bases. The CDR3 spans 12 residues. Germline trimming cut 6 bases from V and 14 bases from J; bases unmatched to any gene: 2. The germline gives CDR1 SNHLY, CDR2 FYNNEI. CDR3 bases: TGTGCCAGCAGGGGGACAGGGGGCTCCCTCCACTTT. Translation gives CASRGTGGSLHF.

The rearrangement joins TRBV6-5 to TRBJ1-5; D gene uncertain. There are 16 residues in the CDR3. V lost 0 bases and J 9 bases, leaving 18 bases between the germline ends. Looked up from germline, CDR1 is MNHEY and CDR2 is SVGAGI. The chain's CDR3 is CASSYSSAGRYAPQHF. The CDR3 coding sequence is TGTGCCAGCAGTTACTCGTCGGCAGGACGATACGCGCCCCAGCATTTT.

This clonotype was recorded once. This sequence joins TRBV6-4 and TRBJ2-3; D unclear. CDR1 is MRHNA, CDR2 SNTAGT, per germline. Trimming pared 2 bases from V and 2 bases from J, leaving 11 bases between. The length of the CDR3 is 15 residues. CDR3 in amino acids: CASSDTIGHTDTQYF. Here the CDR3 DNA reads TGTGCCAGCAGTGACACCATTGGCCACACAGATACGCAGTATTTT.

This clonotype appeared a few times. This sequence joins TRBV7-9 and TRBJ2-7, with a tentative D call TRBD1 (5 bases). V dropped 5 bases and J dropped 2 bases, with 13 bases sitting between them. From germline, CDR1 is SEHNR and CDR2 FQNEAQ (reference sequence). This CDR3 spans 14 amino acids. In DNA, the CDR3 is TGTGCCAGCAGCCCCCCGACAGCGACCTACGAGCAGTACTTC. Encoded protein: CASSPPTATYEQYF.

This chain joins TRBV7-2 and TRBJ1-2; no reliable D call. The CDR3 extends over 12 amino acids. The ends were cut back, 7 bases at V and 4 bases at J, with 10 bases in the middle. CDR1 is SGHTA and CDR2 is FQGNSA in the germline V gene. The DNA for the CDR3 is TGTGCCAGCAACCCATCGGGCTATGGCTACACCTTC. Encoded protein: CASNPSGYGYTF.

This clonotype was counted a few times. This sequence joins TRBV7-9 and TRBJ2-7; D not certain. Trimming shortened V by 5 bases and J by 7 bases, and 18 bases separated the two germline ends. Per germline, CDR1 SEHNR and CDR2 FQNEAQ (reference sequence). The CDR3 spans 14 residues. The CDR3 region has the DNA TGTGCCAGCAGCCCAAGACGGCAGTTGGGAGAGCAGTACTTC. It is translated as CASSPRRQLGEQYF. The variable domain in full, completed from reference TRBV7-9 and TRBJ2-7, reads DTGVSQNPRHKITKRGQNVTFRCDPISEHNRLYWYRQTLGQGPEFLTYFQNEAQLEKSRLLSDRFSAERPKGSFSTLEIQRTEQGDSAMYLCASSPRRQLGEQYFGPGTRLTVT.

The chain uses TRBV6-4 and TRBJ2-7, with D tentatively TRBD1 (5 bases). V shed 3 bases and J shed 3 bases, with 21 bases lying between them. The CDR3 has 17 amino acids. Germline lookup yields CDR1 MRHNA and CDR2 SNTAGT. The CDR3 region is CASSDRTSPQTLYEQYF. The CDR3 region has the DNA TGTGCCAGCAGTGATAGGACATCGCCCCAGACACTCTACGAGCAGTACTTC.

Only a few counts were recorded for this clonotype. The chain joins TRBV7-2 to TRBJ1-1; D gene unclear. The germline gives CDR1 SGHTA, CDR2 FQGNSA. The CDR3 contains 13 residues. The V end lost 6 bases, the J end lost 4 bases, and 12 bases lay between the germline ends. CDR3 loop: CASRERRVTEAFF. CDR3 DNA sequence: TGTGCCAGCAGGGAAAGGAGGGTCACTGAAGCTTTCTTT.

The chain couples TRBV6-1 to TRBJ1-2, with no clear D. Per germline, CDR1 MNHNS and CDR2 SASEGT. The CDR3 extends over 14 amino acids. V was trimmed by 5 bases and J by 8 bases, leaving 18 bases between them. CDR3 protein: CASSYGGSLGGYTF. The CDR3 DNA follows: TGTGCCAGCAGTTACGGCGGGAGCTTGGGCGGCTACACCTTC.

This chain joins TRBV7-2 and TRBJ2-1; D is perhaps TRBD1 (6 bases). CDR1 and CDR2 (germline): SGHTA, FQGNSA. This CDR3 region has 14 residues. Trimming left V 4 bases short and J 4 bases short, with 11 bases between. This chain's CDR3 is CASSYTTGYNEQFF. DNA for the CDR3: TGTGCCAGCAGCTATACGACAGGTTACAATGAGCAGTTCTTC.